This T cell receptor (beta chain) was sequenced in a study of shared clonotypes between healthy human individuals. About the research overall: The donors, a couple of women and three men, were aged 18 to 49.

CD8 memory cells included CD45RO+ cells plus CCR7-negative CD45RA+ TemRA cells. Study-wide points: Measured sharing among donors was expected to vary with sequencing depth.

This clone appeared once. Its antigen is not identified. Germline V lookup: CDR1 SGHAT, CDR2 FQNNGV. V lost 3 bases, J lost 3 bases, and 4 bases stayed unmatched. The CDR3 contains 16 residues. Replicate PCRs run on sorted subsets employed approximately 180 ng DNA, tens of thousands of T cell genomes. TCRdb's table, derived via immunoSEQ multiplex PCR, lists solely in-frame clones and lacks some. The sample lists roughly 400,000 clones; 90% to 97% were seen once. This rearrangement joins TRBV11-2 to TRBJ2-1; 11 nucleotides agree with TRBD2. This sequence originates from a man aged 25 to 40 in good health. The sample taken for sequencing was memory CD8+ T cells sorted from blood. Regarding subset: CD45RO+ cells pooled with CCR7-negative TemRA cells. The CDR3 DNA reads TGTGCCAGCAGCTTCATAGCGGGGGGGGTCTACAATGAGCAGTTCTTC. As protein: CASSFIAGGVYNEQFF.